Listed below are T cell receptor beta chains from one sample, sequenced in a study of T cell changes during pregnancy in multiple sclerosis. Profiling relied on immunoSEQ multiplex PCR, and the TCRdb table lists in-frame clones only, not all of them. This sample has approximately 65,000 clones, with around 93% found just once. The sample here was CD4+ T cells from peripheral blood mononuclear cells, taken in the first trimester of pregnancy. The source is a female donor with multiple sclerosis, enrolled in a pregnancy study. Each CDR3 is given with its conserved first and last residue. Each record gives: J gene, D gene, V gene, clone size, CDR3 protein, CDR3 DNA. A D gene is named only where the DNA matches it firmly. Clone size is shown for a subset of rows, as once, few, many or a class of expanded clone.

j_gene: TRBJ1-4
d_gene: .
v_gene: TRBV4-3
abundance: .
CDR3aa: CASSQGGLGANEKLFF
CDR3nt: TGCGCCAGCAGCCAAGGGGGACTCGGGGCTAATGAAAAACTGTTTTTT

j_gene: TRBJ2-7
d_gene: TRBD2
v_gene: TRBV7-2
abundance: .
CDR3aa: CASSLNRGLAGTEQYF
CDR3nt: TGTGCCAGCAGCTTAAATCGTGGACTAGCGGGGACCGAGCAGTACTTC

j_gene: TRBJ2-3
d_gene: TRBD1
v_gene: TRBV5-8
abundance: .
CDR3aa: CASSRQGSTDTQYF
CDR3nt: TGTGCCAGCTCCAGACAGGGGAGCACAGATACGCAGTATTTT

j_gene: TRBJ1-1
d_gene: .
v_gene: TRBV6-1
abundance: .
CDR3aa: CASRTQWGDTEAFF
CDR3nt: TGTGCCAGCAGAACACAGTGGGGGGACACTGAAGCTTTCTTT

j_gene: TRBJ2-7
d_gene: TRBD2
v_gene: TRBV4-2
abundance: .
CDR3aa: CASSLDLAGDYEQYF
CDR3nt: TGTGCCAGCAGCCTGGATCTAGCGGGTGACTACGAGCAGTACTTC

j_gene: TRBJ2-2
d_gene: TRBD2
v_gene: TRBV9
abundance: .
CDR3aa: CASSVVAGDTGELFF
CDR3nt: TGTGCCAGCAGCGTAGTCGCGGGGGACACCGGGGAGCTGTTTTTT

j_gene: TRBJ2-7
d_gene: TRBD2
v_gene: TRBV5-1
abundance: .
CDR3aa: CASSQGSLAGRSYEQYF
CDR3nt: TGCGCCAGCAGCCAAGGATCCCTAGCGGGGAGGTCCTACGAGCAGTACTTC

j_gene: TRBJ2-6
d_gene: TRBD1
v_gene: TRBV10-2
abundance: .
CDR3aa: CASSALKTGVSFGPGANVLTF
CDR3nt: TGCGCCAGCAGTGCCTTAAAAACAGGGGTGTCTTTTGGTCCTGGGGCCAACGTCCTGACTTTC

j_gene: TRBJ2-1
d_gene: TRBD1
v_gene: TRBV9
abundance: .
CDR3aa: CASSVVGTGHEQFF
CDR3nt: TGTGCCAGCAGCGTAGTAGGGACAGGGCATGAGCAGTTCTTC

j_gene: TRBJ1-2
d_gene: TRBD1
v_gene: TRBV19
abundance: .
CDR3aa: CASSSRDRGYYGYTF
CDR3nt: TGTGCCAGTAGTAGCCGGGACAGGGGGTACTATGGCTACACCTTC

j_gene: TRBJ2-1
d_gene: TRBD1
v_gene: TRBV30
abundance: once
CDR3aa: CAWSTGTGFSNEQFF
CDR3nt: TGTGCCTGGAGTACCGGGACAGGGTTTTCCAATGAGCAGTTCTTC

j_gene: TRBJ1-5
d_gene: .
v_gene: TRBV6-5
abundance: once
CDR3aa: CASSLVPGDPYVPQHF
CDR3nt: TGTGCCAGCAGTTTGGTACCGGGGGACCCGTATGTGCCCCAGCATTTT

j_gene: TRBJ1-4
d_gene: TRBD1
v_gene: TRBV2
abundance: .
CDR3aa: CASSRDRNEKLFF
CDR3nt: TGTGCCAGCAGTCGGGACAGGAACGAAAAACTGTTTTTT

j_gene: TRBJ2-7
d_gene: TRBD2
v_gene: TRBV5-4
abundance: .
CDR3aa: CASSFRPGLAGDEQYF
CDR3nt: TGTGCCAGCAGCTTTCGCCCCGGACTAGCGGGGGACGAGCAGTACTTC

j_gene: TRBJ1-5
d_gene: TRBD1
v_gene: TRBV19
abundance: .
CDR3aa: CASSFGQGKIQPQHF
CDR3nt: TGTGCCAGTAGTTTCGGACAGGGGAAAATTCAGCCCCAGCATTTT

j_gene: TRBJ1-3
d_gene: TRBD1
v_gene: TRBV7-2
abundance: once
CDR3aa: CASSPLRGPGNTIYF
CDR3nt: TGTGCCAGCAGCCCCCTCAGGGGGCCTGGAAACACCATATATTTT

j_gene: TRBJ2-1
d_gene: .
v_gene: TRBV10-3
abundance: .
CDR3aa: CATARQVSSYNEQFF
CDR3nt: TGTGCCACCGCCCGACAGGTCAGCTCCTACAATGAGCAGTTCTTC

j_gene: TRBJ2-2
d_gene: .
v_gene: TRBV11-1
abundance: .
CDR3aa: CASSLEGSDTGELFF
CDR3nt: TGTGCCAGCAGCTTAGAAGGCAGCGACACCGGGGAGCTGTTTTTT

j_gene: TRBJ2-3
d_gene: TRBD2
v_gene: TRBV7-8
abundance: .
CDR3aa: CASSLGSGVTDTQYF
CDR3nt: TGTGCCAGCAGCTTAGGTAGCGGGGTCACAGATACGCAGTATTTT

j_gene: TRBJ1-1
d_gene: .
v_gene: TRBV4-1
abundance: .
CDR3aa: CASSRIPMRLNTEAFF
CDR3nt: TGCGCCAGCAGCCGCATCCCTATGAGGCTGAACACTGAAGCTTTCTTT